This TCR beta chain was found in a study of circulating and synovial CD4+ cells in juvenile arthritis. A note on this clone: What it binds is not known.

This table comes from immunoSEQ multiplex PCR, and its TCRdb copy is limited to in-frame clones, with some not included. The repertoire holds approximately 36,000 clones, with just under 95% as singletons. Study results and limitations: Circulating pathogenic-like lymphocytes shared a substantially higher fraction of CDR3 sequences with synovium than bulk blood.

V shed 7 bases, J shed 5 bases, and the junction held 11 bases outside the gene matches. The length of the CDR3 is 15 residues. Germline lookup yields CDR1 LNHDA and CDR2 SQIVND (reference sequence). The sequencing input was CD4+ T cells from blood. The sequence was collected from a human donor with juvenile idiopathic arthritis. The V and J genes are TRBV19 and TRBJ1-2, with TRBD1 matching over 9 bases. CDR3 coding DNA: TGTGCCAGTAACGTTAACGGACAGGGGCTTTATGGCTACACCTTC. Its protein product is CASNVNGQGLYGYTF.